This record concerns one T cell receptor (beta chain) sequence. This sample stems from a study of blood T cell repertoires in COVID-19. Repertoires were generated with immunoSEQ multiplex PCR, while TCRdb's copy carries only in-frame clones and drops some. Of roughly 440,000 clones detected, roughly 88% appear once; the ten largest clones hold roughly 12%. The V gene's germline CDR1 is PRHDT and CDR2 FYEKMQ (reference sequence). This CDR3 region has 14 residues. V was shortened by 5 bases and J by 8 bases, with 18 bases between the two germline ends. V usage is TRBV13 and J usage is TRBJ1-2, with a possible D match to TRBD1 (6 bases). This clonotype originated in a woman between 45 and 60 years old with COVID-19, enrolled during active disease. The sequencing input was peripheral blood. The CDR3 sequence: CASSHQYRVLGYTF. The DNA for the CDR3 is TGTGCCAGCAGCCATCAGTACAGGGTATTGGGCTACACCTTC. Supplemented by reference TRBV13 and TRBJ1-2, the full variable domain reads AAGVIQSPRHLIKEKRETATLKCYPIPRHDTVYWYQQGPGQDPQFLISFYEKMQSDKGSIPDRFSAQQFSDYHSELNMSSLELGDSALYFCASSHQYRVLGYTFGSGTRLTVV.